This TCR beta chain stems from a study of blood T cells in healthy people across ages. The CDR3 runs to 14 residues. The V gene's germline CDR1 is SGHAT and CDR2 FQNNGV. As for this clonotype: Relative to the germline gene, one junction end is altered; a read error may explain this.

Using a J-beta primer mix together with a sample-barcoded 5' primer, a second PCR was run for about 7 to 12 cycles. One entry per CDR3 protein, called by TCRdb with MiXCR from the 5' RACE reads. The sample consists of roughly 1.7 million distinct CDR3 sequences, roughly 32% of them appearing once. The J gene is TRBJ2-3, the V gene TRBV11-2; D is ambiguous. The TCR was taken from a woman in her twenties or thirties in good health. The material sequenced was blood. CDR3 DNA: TGTGCCAGCAGCCTCAGGCCGGGCACAGATGCGCAGTATTTT. Translation: CASSLRPGTDAQYF.